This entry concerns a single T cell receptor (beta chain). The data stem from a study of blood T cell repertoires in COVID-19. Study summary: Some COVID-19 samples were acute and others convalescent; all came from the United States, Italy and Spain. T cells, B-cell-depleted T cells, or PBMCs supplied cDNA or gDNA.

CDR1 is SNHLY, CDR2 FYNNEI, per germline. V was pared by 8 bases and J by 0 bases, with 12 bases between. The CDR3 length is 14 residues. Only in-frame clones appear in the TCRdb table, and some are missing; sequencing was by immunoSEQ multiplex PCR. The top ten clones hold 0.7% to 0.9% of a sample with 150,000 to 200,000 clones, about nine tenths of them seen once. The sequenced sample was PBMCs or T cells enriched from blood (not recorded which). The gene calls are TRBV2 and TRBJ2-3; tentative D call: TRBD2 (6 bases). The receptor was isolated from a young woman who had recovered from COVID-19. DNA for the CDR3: TGTGCCAGCCTGGACTATTCTAGCACAGATACGCAGTATTTT. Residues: CASLDYSSTDTQYF. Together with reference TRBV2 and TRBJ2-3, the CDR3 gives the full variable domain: EPEVTQTPSHQVTQMGQEVILRCVPISNHLYFYWYRQILGQKVEFLVSFYNNEISEKSEIFDDQFSVERPDGSNFTLKIRSTKLEDSAMYFCASLDYSSTDTQYFGPGTRLTVL.